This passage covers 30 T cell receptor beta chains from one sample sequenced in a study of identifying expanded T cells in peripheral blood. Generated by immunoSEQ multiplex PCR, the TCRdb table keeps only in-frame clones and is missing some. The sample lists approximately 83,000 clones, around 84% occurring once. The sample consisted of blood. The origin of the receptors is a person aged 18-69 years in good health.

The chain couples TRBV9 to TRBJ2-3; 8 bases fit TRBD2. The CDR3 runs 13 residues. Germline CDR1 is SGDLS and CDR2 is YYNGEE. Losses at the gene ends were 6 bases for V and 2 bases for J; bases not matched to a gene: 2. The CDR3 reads CASNGGATDTQYF. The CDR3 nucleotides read TGTGCCAGCAACGGGGGGGCCACAGATACGCAGTATTTT. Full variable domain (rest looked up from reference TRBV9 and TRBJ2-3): DSGVTQTPKHLITATGQRVTLRCSPRSGDLSVYWYQQSLDQGLQFLIQYYNGEERAKGNILERFSAQQFPDLHSELNLSSLELGDSALYFCASNGGATDTQYFGPGTRLTVL.

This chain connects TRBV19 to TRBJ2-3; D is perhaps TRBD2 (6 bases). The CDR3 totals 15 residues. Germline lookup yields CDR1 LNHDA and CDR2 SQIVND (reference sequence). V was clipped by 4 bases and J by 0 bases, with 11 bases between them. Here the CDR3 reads CASSTGGPSTDTQYF. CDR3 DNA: TGTGCCAGTAGTACCGGGGGTCCTAGCACAGATACGCAGTATTTT.

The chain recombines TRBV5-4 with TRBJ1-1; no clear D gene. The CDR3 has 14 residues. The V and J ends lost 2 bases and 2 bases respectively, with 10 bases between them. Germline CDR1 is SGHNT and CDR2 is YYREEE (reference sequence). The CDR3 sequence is CASSFEEPNTEAFF. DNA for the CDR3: TGTGCCAGCAGCTTCGAAGAGCCCAACACTGAAGCTTTCTTT.

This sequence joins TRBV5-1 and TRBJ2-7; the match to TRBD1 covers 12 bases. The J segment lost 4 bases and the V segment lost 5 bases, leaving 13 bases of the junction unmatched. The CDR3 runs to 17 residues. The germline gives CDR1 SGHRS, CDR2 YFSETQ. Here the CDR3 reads CASRGIGTGGALYEQYF. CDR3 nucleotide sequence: TGCGCCAGCAGGGGGATTGGGACAGGGGGCGCGTTGTACGAGCAGTACTTC.

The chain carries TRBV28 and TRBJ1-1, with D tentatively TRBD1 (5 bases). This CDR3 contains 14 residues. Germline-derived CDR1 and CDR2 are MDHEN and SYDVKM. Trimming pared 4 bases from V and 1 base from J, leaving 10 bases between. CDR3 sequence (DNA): TGTGCCAGCAGTTCTGGGACGGCGAACACTGAAGCTTTCTTT. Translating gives CASSSGTANTEAFF.

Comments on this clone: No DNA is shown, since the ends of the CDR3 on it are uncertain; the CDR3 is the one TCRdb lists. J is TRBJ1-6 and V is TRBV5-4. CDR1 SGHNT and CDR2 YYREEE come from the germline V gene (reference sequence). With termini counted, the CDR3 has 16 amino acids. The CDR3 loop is CASSKLTFGYNSPLHF.

CDR3: CASSYRTGTTYEQYF. The CDR3 nucleotides are TGTGCCAGCAGTTACCGCACAGGGACGACCTACGAGCAGTACTTC. The chain has TRBV27 and TRBJ2-7; TRBD1 might be the D (6 bases). The CDR3 sequence is 15 residues long. The germline V gene encodes CDR1 MNHEY and CDR2 SMNVEV (reference sequence). V was pared by 4 bases and J by 2 bases, with 15 bases between.

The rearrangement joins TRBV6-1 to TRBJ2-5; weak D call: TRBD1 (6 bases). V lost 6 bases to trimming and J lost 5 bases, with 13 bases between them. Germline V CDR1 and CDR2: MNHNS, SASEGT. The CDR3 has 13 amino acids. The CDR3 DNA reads TGTGCCAGCAGGACAGGTTTTAAGGAGACCCAGTACTTC. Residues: CASRTGFKETQYF.

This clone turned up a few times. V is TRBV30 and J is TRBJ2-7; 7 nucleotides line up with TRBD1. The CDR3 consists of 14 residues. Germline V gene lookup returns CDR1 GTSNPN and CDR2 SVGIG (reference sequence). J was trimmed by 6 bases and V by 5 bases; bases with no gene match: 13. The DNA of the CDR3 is TGTGCCTGGTCGACTTACAGGGGATCAGGCGAGCAGTACTTC. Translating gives CAWSTYRGSGEQYF.

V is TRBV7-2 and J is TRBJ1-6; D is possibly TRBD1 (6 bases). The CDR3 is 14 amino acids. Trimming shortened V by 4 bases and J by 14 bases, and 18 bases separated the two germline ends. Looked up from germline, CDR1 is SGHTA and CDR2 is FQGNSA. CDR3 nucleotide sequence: TGTGCCAGCAGCTCGGAATACAGGGATCCCACCCTCCACTTT. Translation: CASSSEYRDPTLHF.

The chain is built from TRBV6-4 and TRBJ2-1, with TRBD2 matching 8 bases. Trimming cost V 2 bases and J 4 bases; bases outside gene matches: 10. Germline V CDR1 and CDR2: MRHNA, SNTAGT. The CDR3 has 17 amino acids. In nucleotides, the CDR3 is TGTGCCAGCAGTGACACGAAACGGGGGGGGACTTACAATGAGCAGTTCTTC. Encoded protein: CASSDTKRGGTYNEQFF.

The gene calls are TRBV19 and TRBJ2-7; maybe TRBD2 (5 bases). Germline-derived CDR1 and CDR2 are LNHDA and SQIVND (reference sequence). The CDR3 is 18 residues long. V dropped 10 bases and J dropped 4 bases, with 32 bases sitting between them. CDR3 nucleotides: TGTGCCACACATGTACCCCGACATGAAGCCGCTTCGGGATACGAGCAGTACTTC. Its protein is CATHVPRHEAASGYEQYF.

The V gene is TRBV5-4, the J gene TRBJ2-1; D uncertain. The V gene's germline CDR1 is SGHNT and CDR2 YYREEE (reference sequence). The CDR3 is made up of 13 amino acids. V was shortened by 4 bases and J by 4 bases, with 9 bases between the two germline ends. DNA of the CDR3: TGTGCCAGCAGCCTGGAATCTTACAATGAGCAGTTCTTC. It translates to CASSLESYNEQFF.

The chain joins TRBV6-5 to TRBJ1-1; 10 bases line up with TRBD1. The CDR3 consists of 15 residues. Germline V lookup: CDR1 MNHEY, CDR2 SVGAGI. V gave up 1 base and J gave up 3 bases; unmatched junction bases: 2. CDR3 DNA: TGTGCCAGCAGTTACTACGGGACAGGGGACACTGAAGCTTTCTTT. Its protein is CASSYYGTGDTEAFF.

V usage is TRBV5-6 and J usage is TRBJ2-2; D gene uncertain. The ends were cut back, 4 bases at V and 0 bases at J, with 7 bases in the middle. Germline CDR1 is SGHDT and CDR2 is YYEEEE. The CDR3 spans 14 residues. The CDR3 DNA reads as TGTGCCAGCAGCAAAGGGCCGAACACCGGGGAGCTGTTTTTT. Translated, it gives CASSKGPNTGELFF.

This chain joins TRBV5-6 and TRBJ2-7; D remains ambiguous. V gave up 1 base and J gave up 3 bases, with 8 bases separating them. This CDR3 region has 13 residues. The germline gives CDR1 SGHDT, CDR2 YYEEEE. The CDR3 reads CASSLNQVYEQYF. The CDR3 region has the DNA TGTGCCAGCAGCTTGAACCAGGTCTACGAGCAGTACTTC.

This CDR3 reads CASSPRTGGVTDTQYF. CDR3 nucleotide sequence: TGTGCCAGCAGCCCCCGGACAGGGGGCGTCACAGATACGCAGTATTTT. This sequence joins TRBV7-9 and TRBJ2-3; 11 bases agree with TRBD1. The CDR3 runs to 16 residues. Per germline, CDR1 SEHNR and CDR2 FQNEAQ (reference sequence). Losses at the gene ends were 5 bases for V and 2 bases for J; bases not matched to a gene: 6.

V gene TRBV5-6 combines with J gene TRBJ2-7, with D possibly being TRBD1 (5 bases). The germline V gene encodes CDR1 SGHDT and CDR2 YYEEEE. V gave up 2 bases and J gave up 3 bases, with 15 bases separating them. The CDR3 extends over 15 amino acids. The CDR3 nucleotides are TGTGCCAGCAGCTTCTCAGGGAAGTGGGGCTACGAGCAGTACTTC. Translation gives CASSFSGKWGYEQYF.

This CDR3 reads CASSPGTSQETQYF. For the CDR3, the DNA is TGTGCCAGCAGCCCCGGGACTAGCCAAGAGACCCAGTACTTC. The chain joins TRBV11-3 to TRBJ2-5, with 8 nucleotides matching TRBD2. Germline V gene sequence: CDR1 SGHNT, CDR2 YENEEA. The CDR3 has 14 amino acids. V trimming: 5 bases; J trimming: 1 base; junction bases outside the gene matches: 3. Full variable domain (remainder filled in from reference TRBV11-3 and TRBJ2-5): EAGVVQSPRYKIIEKKQPVAFWCNPISGHNTLYWYLQNLGQGPELLIRYENEEAVDDSQLPKDRFSAERLKGVDSTLKIQPAELGDSAVYLCASSPGTSQETQYFGPGTRLLVL.

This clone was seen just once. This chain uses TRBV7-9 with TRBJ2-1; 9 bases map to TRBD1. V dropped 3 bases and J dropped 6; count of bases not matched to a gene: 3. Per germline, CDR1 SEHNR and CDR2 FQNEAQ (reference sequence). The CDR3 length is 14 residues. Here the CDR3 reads CASSFLGQGNEQFF. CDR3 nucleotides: TGTGCCAGCAGCTTCCTGGGACAGGGCAATGAGCAGTTCTTC.

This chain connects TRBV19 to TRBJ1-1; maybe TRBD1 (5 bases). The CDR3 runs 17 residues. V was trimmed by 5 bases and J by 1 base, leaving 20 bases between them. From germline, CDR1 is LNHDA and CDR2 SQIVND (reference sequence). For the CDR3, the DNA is TGTGCCAGTAGTCCGCACCCAGGGTATCGGGGGAACACTGAAGCTTTCTTT. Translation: CASSPHPGYRGNTEAFF.

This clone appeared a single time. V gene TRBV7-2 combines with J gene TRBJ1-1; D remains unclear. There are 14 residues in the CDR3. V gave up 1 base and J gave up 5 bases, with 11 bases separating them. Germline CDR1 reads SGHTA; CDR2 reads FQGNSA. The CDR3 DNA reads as TGTGCCAGCAGCTTAGGAGGAAGCGGGACTGAAGCTTTCTTT. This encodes CASSLGGSGTEAFF.

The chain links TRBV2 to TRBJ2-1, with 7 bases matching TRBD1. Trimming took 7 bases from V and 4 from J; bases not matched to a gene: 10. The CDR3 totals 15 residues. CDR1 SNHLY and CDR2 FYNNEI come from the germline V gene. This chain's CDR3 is CASIAQQGSYNEQFF. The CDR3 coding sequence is TGTGCCAGCATAGCCCAACAGGGGTCTTACAATGAGCAGTTCTTC. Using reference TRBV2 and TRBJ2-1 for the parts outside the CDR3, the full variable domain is EPEVTQTPSHQVTQMGQEVILRCVPISNHLYFYWYRQILGQKVEFLVSFYNNEISEKSEIFDDQFSVERPDGSNFTLKIRSTKLEDSAMYFCASIAQQGSYNEQFFGPGTRLTVL.

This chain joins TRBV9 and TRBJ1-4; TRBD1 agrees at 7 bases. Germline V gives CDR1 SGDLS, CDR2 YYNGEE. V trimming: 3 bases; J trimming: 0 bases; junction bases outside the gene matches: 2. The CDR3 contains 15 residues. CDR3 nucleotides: TGTGCCAGCAGCGGAGGGACAGCAACTAATGAAAAACTGTTTTTT. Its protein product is CASSGGTATNEKLFF. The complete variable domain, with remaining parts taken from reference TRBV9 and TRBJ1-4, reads DSGVTQTPKHLITATGQRVTLRCSPRSGDLSVYWYQQSLDQGLQFLIQYYNGEERAKGNILERFSAQQFPDLHSELNLSSLELGDSALYFCASSGGTATNEKLFFGSGTQLSVL.

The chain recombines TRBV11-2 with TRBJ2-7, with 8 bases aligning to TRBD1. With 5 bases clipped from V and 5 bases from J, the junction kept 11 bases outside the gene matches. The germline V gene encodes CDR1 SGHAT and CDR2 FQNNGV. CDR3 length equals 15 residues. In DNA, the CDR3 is TGTGCCAGCAGCGCCACCGGGACAGGCGGCCACGAGCAGTACTTC. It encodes CASSATGTGGHEQYF.

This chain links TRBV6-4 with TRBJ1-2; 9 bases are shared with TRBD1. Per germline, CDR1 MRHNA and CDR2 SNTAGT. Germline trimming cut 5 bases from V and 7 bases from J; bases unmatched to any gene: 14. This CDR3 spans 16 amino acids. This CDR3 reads CASSPGTGNSPIGYTF. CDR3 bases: TGTGCCAGCAGTCCCGGGACAGGGAATAGCCCCATTGGCTACACCTTC.

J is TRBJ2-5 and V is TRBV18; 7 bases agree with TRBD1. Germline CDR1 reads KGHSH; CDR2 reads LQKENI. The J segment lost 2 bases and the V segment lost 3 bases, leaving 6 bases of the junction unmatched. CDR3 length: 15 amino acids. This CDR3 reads CASSPTLGQQETQYF. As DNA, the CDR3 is TGTGCCAGCTCACCTACCTTGGGACAGCAAGAGACCCAGTACTTC. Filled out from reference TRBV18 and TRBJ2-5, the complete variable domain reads NAGVMQNPRHLVRRRGQEARLRCSPMKGHSHVYWYRQLPEEGLKFMVYLQKENIIDESGMPKERFSAEFPKEGPSILRIQQVVRGDSAAYFCASSPTLGQQETQYFGPGTRLLVL.

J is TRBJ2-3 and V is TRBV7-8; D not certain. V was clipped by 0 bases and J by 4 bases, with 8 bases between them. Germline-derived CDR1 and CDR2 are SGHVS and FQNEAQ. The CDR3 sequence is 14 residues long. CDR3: CASSLALFPDTQYF. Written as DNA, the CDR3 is TGTGCCAGCAGCTTAGCGCTTTTTCCAGATACGCAGTATTTT.

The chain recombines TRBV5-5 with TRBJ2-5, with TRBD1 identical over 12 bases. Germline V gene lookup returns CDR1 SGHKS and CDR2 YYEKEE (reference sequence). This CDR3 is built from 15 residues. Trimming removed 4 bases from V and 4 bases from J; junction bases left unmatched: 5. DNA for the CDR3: TGTGCCAGCAGCCAGGGACAGGGGGCTGGAGAGACCCAGTACTTC. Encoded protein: CASSQGQGAGETQYF.

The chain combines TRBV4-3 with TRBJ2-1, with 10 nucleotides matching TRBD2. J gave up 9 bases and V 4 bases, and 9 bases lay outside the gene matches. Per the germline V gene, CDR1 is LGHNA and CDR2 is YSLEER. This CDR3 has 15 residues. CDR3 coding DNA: TGCGCCAGCAGCCCTACCCAGCGGGGGGGTGGTGAGCAGTTCTTC. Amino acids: CASSPTQRGGGEQFF.